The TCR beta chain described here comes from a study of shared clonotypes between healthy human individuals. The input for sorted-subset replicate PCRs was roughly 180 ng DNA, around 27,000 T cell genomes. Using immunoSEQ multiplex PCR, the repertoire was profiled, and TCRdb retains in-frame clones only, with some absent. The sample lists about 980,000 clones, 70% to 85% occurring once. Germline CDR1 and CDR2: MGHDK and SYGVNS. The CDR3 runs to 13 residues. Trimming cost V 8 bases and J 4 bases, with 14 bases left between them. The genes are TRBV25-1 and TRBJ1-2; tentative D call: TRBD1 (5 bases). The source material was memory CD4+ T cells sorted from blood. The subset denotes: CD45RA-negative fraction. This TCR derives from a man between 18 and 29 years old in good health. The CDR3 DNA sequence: TGTGCCAGCCGCCCTCCGGGGCCCTATGGCTACACCTTC. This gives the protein CASRPPGPYGYTF.